Presented here are 22 T cell receptor beta chains from one specimen sequenced in a study of shared T cell receptors in the human thymus. Using immunoSEQ multiplex PCR, the repertoire was profiled, and TCRdb retains in-frame clones only, with some absent. The table lists hundreds of thousands of clones, 70% to 90% of them singletons. A further study also used this sample, focusing on human thymus T cells.

Sequenced input: thymocytes. These receptors all come from a boy younger than two with a congenital heart defect.

The sample holds one count of this clone. The chain combines TRBV7-8 with TRBJ2-3, with a weak D call TRBD2 (5 bases). This CDR3 comprises 15 residues. Trimming removed 0 bases at V and 1 base at J, with 8 bases between. Germline V lookup: CDR1 SGHVS, CDR2 FQNEAQ. The DNA for the CDR3 is TGTGCCAGCAGCTTAGCCAGCGGCGGCACAGATACGCAGTATTTT. It translates to CASSLASGGTDTQYF.

This chain joins TRBV5-1 and TRBJ1-4; perhaps TRBD1 as D (6 bases). Trimming pared 2 bases from V and 8 bases from J, leaving 16 bases between. The CDR3 is 15 residues long. Per germline, CDR1 SGHRS and CDR2 YFSETQ. This CDR3 reads CASSLGTSLGEKLFF. CDR3 nucleotides: TGCGCCAGCAGCTTAGGGACAAGCCTAGGGGAAAAACTGTTTTTT.

The rearrangement joins TRBV7-4 to TRBJ1-1; D remains ambiguous. The CDR3 length is 16 residues. CDR1 and CDR2 (germline): SGHVT, SQSDAQ. Trimming removed 5 bases from V and 4 bases from J, with 20 bases in between. The CDR3 sequence is CASSPFHRRPGTEAFF. CDR3 DNA sequence: TGTGCCAGCAGCCCGTTCCATAGGCGGCCGGGCACTGAAGCTTTCTTT.

Here the CDR3 reads CAPRVGTSCHNEQFF. The CDR3 bases are TGTGCCCCCCGCGTTGGGACTAGCTGCCACAATGAGCAGTTCTTC. V gene TRBV10-3 combines with J gene TRBJ2-1, with 9 bases aligning to TRBD2. V trimming: 11 bases; J trimming: 5 bases; junction bases outside the gene matches: 13. The CDR3 extends over 15 amino acids. Per the germline V gene, CDR1 is ENHRY and CDR2 is SYGVKD.

V gene TRBV5-8 combines with J gene TRBJ2-2; TRBD2 matches at 9 bases. Germline CDR1 is SGHTS and CDR2 is YDEGEE. Germline trimming cut 3 bases from V and 5 bases from J; bases unmatched to any gene: 14. The CDR3 contains 18 residues. DNA for the CDR3: TGTGCCAGCAGCTCCGAGGGGTTAGCGGGAGAAGGGACCGGGGAGCTGTTTTTT. It translates to CASSSEGLAGEGTGELFF.

This clone was observed a handful of times. The chain uses TRBV10-3 and TRBJ1-5, with no clear D. CDR3 size: 14 residues. Germline-derived CDR1 and CDR2 are ENHRY and SYGVKD. Trimming removed 7 bases at V and 0 bases at J, with 10 bases between. CDR3 sequence (DNA): TGTGCCATCAAGGCGGATCATAGCAATCAGCCCCAGCATTTT. Its protein product is CAIKADHSNQPQHF.

V usage is TRBV15 and J usage is TRBJ2-5; TRBD2 matches 7 bases. Per the germline V gene, CDR1 is LNHNV and CDR2 is YYDKDF (reference sequence). J gave up 2 bases and V 4 bases, and 7 bases lay outside the gene matches. The CDR3 extends over 15 amino acids. The CDR3: CATSTRLAPQETQYF. In DNA form, the CDR3 reads TGTGCCACCAGCACCAGACTAGCCCCACAAGAGACCCAGTACTTC.

The rearrangement uses TRBV10-3 and TRBJ2-3, with D perhaps matching TRBD2 (5 bases). This CDR3 has 16 residues. Trimming took 6 bases from V and 2 from J, leaving 18 bases between them. Germline CDR1 ENHRY, CDR2 SYGVKD. The chain's CDR3 is CAISPKTTQPTDTQYF. The CDR3 nucleotides read TGTGCCATCAGCCCTAAGACTACCCAACCCACAGATACGCAGTATTTT.

V is TRBV6-8 and J is TRBJ2-1, with 7 bases identical to TRBD2. Germline-derived CDR1 and CDR2 are MNHGY and SAAAGT. Trimming took 5 bases from V and 0 from J; bases not matched to a gene: 10. The CDR3 runs to 17 residues. The CDR3 nucleotides are TGTGCCAGCAGTACTTGCGGGGAGGGCGGCTCCTACAATGAGCAGTTCTTC. It specifies CASSTCGEGGSYNEQFF.

This sequence joins TRBV12-5 and TRBJ2-7, with 13 nucleotides matching TRBD2. CDR3 length: 18 residues. Germline CDR1 reads LGHNT; CDR2 reads FRNRAP. Trimming took 2 bases from V and 0 from J; bases not matched to a gene: 7. The chain's CDR3 is CASGLTSGRVRSSYEQYF. CDR3 bases: TGTGCTAGTGGTTTGACTAGCGGGAGGGTAAGGAGCTCCTACGAGCAGTACTTC.

V and J are TRBV19 and TRBJ2-3; TRBD2 matches at 8 bases. V lost 4 bases, J lost 0 bases, and 6 bases stayed unmatched. The length of the CDR3 is 16 residues. The V gene's germline CDR1 is LNHDA and CDR2 SQIVND (reference sequence). In nucleotides, the CDR3 is TGTGCCAGTAGTACCGGACTAGCACCTAGCACAGATACGCAGTATTTT. Protein sequence: CASSTGLAPSTDTQYF. The full variable domain, its missing parts supplied by reference TRBV19 and TRBJ2-3, is DGGITQSPKYLFRKEGQNVTLSCEQNLNHDAMYWYRQDPGQGLRLIYYSQIVNDFQKGDIAEGYSVSREKKESFPLTVTSAQKNPTAFYLCASSTGLAPSTDTQYFGPGTRLTVL.

The chain joins TRBV7-3 to TRBJ2-1; 10 bases align to TRBD2. V dropped 5 bases and J dropped 8; count of bases not matched to a gene: 9. This CDR3 comprises 15 residues. Per the germline V gene, CDR1 is SGHTA and CDR2 is FQGTGA. Here the CDR3 reads CASSPGLAEADEQFF. The DNA for the CDR3 is TGTGCCAGCAGCCCCGGACTAGCGGAGGCGGATGAGCAGTTCTTC.

This sequence joins TRBV15 and TRBJ2-7; D is unresolved. Trimming stripped 0 bases from V and 0 bases from J, with 9 bases between. The CDR3 consists of 15 residues. The germline gives CDR1 LNHNV, CDR2 YYDKDF (reference sequence). CDR3 DNA sequence: TGTGCCACCAGCAGAGAGGTCAGAAACTCCTACGAGCAGTACTTC. Its translation: CATSREVRNSYEQYF.

CDR3 sequence: CASSPERGRTDTQYF. CDR3 nucleotide sequence: TGCGCCAGCAGCCCCGAGCGGGGCCGCACAGATACGCAGTATTTT. V and J are TRBV4-3 and TRBJ2-3, with 7 bases matching TRBD2. Looked up from germline, CDR1 is LGHNA and CDR2 is YSLEER. The CDR3 is made up of 15 amino acids. V dropped 4 bases and J dropped 1; count of bases not matched to a gene: 5.

The chain couples TRBV11-2 to TRBJ2-2; the D gene is possibly TRBD2 (5 bases). Trimming removed 4 bases from V and 6 bases from J, with 18 bases in between. Looked up from germline, CDR1 is SGHAT and CDR2 is FQNNGV. CDR3 length: 16 residues. The DNA for the CDR3 is TGTGCCAGCAGCTCCGAGTCCGTCATGGGAGCCGGGGAGCTGTTTTTT. The encoded protein is CASSSESVMGAGELFF.

The V and J genes are TRBV29-1 and TRBJ1-1, with D possibly matching TRBD1 (5 bases). The CDR3 has 12 amino acids. V lost 1 base, J lost 3 bases, and 6 bases lay in between. Germline values: CDR1 SQVTM, CDR2 ANQGSEA. As DNA, the CDR3 is TGCAGCGTTGAAGGGGGGGACACTGAAGCTTTCTTT. This encodes CSVEGGDTEAFF.

This chain connects TRBV10-3 to TRBJ2-1; 9 nucleotides agree with TRBD2. Trimming removed 7 bases from V and 10 bases from J; junction bases left unmatched: 8. This CDR3 contains 13 residues. Germline-derived CDR1 and CDR2 are ENHRY and SYGVKD. In DNA form, the CDR3 reads TGTGCCATCACCGGGACTAGCCCCAGGGAGCAGTTCTTC. Translated: CAITGTSPREQFF.

The V call is TRBV28, the J call TRBJ1-5; D not resolved. The ends were cut back, 6 bases at V and 3 bases at J, with 9 bases in the middle. This CDR3 has 13 amino acids. The germline gives CDR1 MDHEN, CDR2 SYDVKM. DNA of the CDR3: TGTGCCAGCAGCCACGGAGTCAATCAGCCCCAGCATTTT. Its translation: CASSHGVNQPQHF.

The chain combines TRBV4-2 with TRBJ2-2; 10 bases align to TRBD2. The CDR3 is 16 residues long. The germline V gene encodes CDR1 LGHNA and CDR2 YNFKEQ. Germline trimming cut 1 base from V and 6 bases from J; bases unmatched to any gene: 5. CDR3 loop: CASSQVPLAGAGELFF. CDR3 DNA sequence: TGTGCCAGCAGCCAAGTACCCCTAGCGGGAGCCGGGGAGCTGTTTTTT.

The chain uses TRBV7-9 and TRBJ1-1, with 9 bases identical to TRBD1. The CDR3 is 18 residues long. V lost 5 bases to trimming and J lost 5 bases; unmatched junction nucleotides: 18. Germline values: CDR1 SEHNR, CDR2 FQNEAQ (reference sequence). The CDR3 here is CASSPNYRGLGGGTEAFF. CDR3 coding DNA: TGTGCCAGCAGCCCGAATTACAGGGGGCTCGGGGGGGGAACTGAAGCTTTCTTT. Looking up the rest from reference TRBV7-9 and TRBJ1-1 gives the full variable domain: DTGVSQNPRHKITKRGQNVTFRCDPISEHNRLYWYRQTLGQGPEFLTYFQNEAQLEKSRLLSDRFSAERPKGSFSTLEIQRTEQGDSAMYLCASSPNYRGLGGGTEAFFGQGTRLTVV.

J is TRBJ2-5 and V is TRBV27; D is perhaps TRBD1 (6 bases). The germline V and J ends were trimmed by 5 bases and 7 bases, with 17 bases remaining between them. Germline values: CDR1 MNHEY, CDR2 SMNVEV (reference sequence). The CDR3 consists of 14 residues. In nucleotides, the CDR3 is TGTGCCAGCAGTCCTGCCACAGGGAATGTGACCCAGTACTTC. Its translation: CASSPATGNVTQYF.

This chain uses TRBV5-1 with TRBJ2-7, with 10 nucleotides matching TRBD2. Trimming removed 4 bases from V and 5 bases from J; junction bases left unmatched: 15. Germline CDR1 and CDR2: SGHRS and YFSETQ. The CDR3 is 17 residues long. CDR3 DNA: TGCGCCAGCAGCCGGACGTCGCTAGCGGGAGTAAGCCACGAGCAGTACTTC. It encodes CASSRTSLAGVSHEQYF.